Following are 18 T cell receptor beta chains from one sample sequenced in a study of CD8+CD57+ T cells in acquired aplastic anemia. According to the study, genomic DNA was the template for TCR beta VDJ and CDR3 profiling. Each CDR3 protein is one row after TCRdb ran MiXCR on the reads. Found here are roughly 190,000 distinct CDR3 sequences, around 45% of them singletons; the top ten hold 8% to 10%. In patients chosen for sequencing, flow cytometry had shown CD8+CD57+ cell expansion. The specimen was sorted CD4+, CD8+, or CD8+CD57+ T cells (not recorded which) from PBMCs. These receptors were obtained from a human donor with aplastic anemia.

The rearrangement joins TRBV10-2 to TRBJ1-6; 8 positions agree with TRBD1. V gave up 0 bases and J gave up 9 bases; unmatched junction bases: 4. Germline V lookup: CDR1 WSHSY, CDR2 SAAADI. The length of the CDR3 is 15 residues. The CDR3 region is CASSESDRVASPLHF. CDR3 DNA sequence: TGCGCCAGCAGTGAGTCGGACAGGGTTGCTTCACCCCTCCACTTT.

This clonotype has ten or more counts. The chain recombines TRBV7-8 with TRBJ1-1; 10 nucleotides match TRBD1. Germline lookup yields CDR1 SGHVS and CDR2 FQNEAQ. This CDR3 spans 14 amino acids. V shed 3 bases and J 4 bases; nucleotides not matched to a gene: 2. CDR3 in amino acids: CASSFRTGGTEAFF. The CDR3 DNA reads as TGTGCCAGCAGCTTCCGGACAGGGGGCACTGAAGCTTTCTTT.

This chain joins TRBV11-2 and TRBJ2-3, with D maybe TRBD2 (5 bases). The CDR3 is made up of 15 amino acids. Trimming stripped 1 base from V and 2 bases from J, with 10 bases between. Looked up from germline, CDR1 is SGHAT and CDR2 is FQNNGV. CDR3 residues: CASSLGGGYTDTQYF. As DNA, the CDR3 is TGTGCCAGCAGCTTAGGAGGCGGGTACACAGATACGCAGTATTTT.

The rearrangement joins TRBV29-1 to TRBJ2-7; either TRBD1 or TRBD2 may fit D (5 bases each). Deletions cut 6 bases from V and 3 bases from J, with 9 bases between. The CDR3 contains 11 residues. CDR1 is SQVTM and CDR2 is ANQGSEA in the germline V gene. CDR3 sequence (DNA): TGCAGCGTGGAGGACAACTACGAGCAGTACTTC. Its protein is CSVEDNYEQYF.

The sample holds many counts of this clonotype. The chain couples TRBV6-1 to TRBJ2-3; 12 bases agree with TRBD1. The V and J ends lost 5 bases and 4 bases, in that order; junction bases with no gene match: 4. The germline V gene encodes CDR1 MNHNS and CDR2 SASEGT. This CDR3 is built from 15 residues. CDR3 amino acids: CASSTGTGGADTQYF. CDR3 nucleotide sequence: TGTGCCAGCAGTACCGGGACAGGGGGCGCAGATACGCAGTATTTT.

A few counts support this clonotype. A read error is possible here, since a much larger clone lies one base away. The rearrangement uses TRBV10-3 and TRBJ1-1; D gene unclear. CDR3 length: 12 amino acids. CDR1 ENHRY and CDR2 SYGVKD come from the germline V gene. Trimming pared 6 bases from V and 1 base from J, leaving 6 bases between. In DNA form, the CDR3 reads TGTGCCATCAGCTTGCGGAACACTGAAGCTTTCTTT. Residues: CAISLRNTEAFF.

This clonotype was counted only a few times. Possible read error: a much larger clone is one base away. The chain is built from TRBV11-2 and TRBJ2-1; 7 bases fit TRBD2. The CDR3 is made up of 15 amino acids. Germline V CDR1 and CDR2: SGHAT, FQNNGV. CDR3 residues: CTSSLVTGGLNEQFF. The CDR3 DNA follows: TGTACCAGCAGCTTAGTGACGGGAGGTCTCAATGAGCAGTTCTTC.

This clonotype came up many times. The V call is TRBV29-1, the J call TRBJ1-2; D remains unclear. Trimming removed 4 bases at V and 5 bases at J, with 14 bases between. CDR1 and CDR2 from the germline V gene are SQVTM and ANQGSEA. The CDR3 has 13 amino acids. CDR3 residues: CSVGGTEGYGYTF. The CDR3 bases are TGCAGCGTTGGCGGAACGGAGGGATATGGCTACACCTTC.

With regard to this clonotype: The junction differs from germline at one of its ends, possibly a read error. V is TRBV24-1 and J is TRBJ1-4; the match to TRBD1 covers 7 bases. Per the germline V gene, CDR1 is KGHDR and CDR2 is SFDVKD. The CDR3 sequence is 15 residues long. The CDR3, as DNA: TGTGCCACCAGTGATTTGCGACAGGGAGCGATGAAATTACTTTTT. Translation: CATSDLRQGAMKLLF.

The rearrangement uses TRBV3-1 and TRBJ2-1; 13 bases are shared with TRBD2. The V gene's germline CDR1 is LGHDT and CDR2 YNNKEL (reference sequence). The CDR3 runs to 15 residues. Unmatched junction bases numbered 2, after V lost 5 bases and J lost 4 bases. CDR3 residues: CASSWTSGSYNEQFF. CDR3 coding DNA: TGTGCCAGCAGCTGGACTAGCGGGAGTTACAATGAGCAGTTCTTC.

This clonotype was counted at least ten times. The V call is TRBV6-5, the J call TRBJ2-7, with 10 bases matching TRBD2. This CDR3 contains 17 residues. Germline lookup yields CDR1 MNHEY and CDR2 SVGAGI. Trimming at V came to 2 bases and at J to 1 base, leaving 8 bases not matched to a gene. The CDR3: CASSYKAGGPYSYEQYF. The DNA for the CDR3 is TGTGCCAGCAGTTACAAAGCGGGAGGGCCCTATTCCTACGAGCAGTACTTC.

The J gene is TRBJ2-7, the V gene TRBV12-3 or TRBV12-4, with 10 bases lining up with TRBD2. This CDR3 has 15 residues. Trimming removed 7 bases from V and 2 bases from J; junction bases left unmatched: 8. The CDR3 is CASTLSLAGAYEQYF. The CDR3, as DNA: TGTGCCAGCACCTTAAGTCTAGCGGGGGCCTACGAGCAGTACTTC.

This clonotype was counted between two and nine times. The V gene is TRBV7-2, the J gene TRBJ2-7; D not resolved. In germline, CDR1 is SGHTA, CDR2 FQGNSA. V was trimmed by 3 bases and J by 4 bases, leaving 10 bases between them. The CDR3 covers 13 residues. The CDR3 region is CASSLELDYEQYF. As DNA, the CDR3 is TGTGCCAGCAGCTTGGAGTTGGATTACGAGCAGTACTTC.

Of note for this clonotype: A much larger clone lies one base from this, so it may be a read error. The CDR3 DNA reads as TGTGCCAGCAGACAGGCCCGGAGGCCCCAGCATTTT. Amino acid sequence: CASRQARRPQHF. The chain links TRBV5-7 to TRBJ1-5; possibly TRBD1 for D (5 bases). TRBV5-7 is an open reading frame, and its role is uncertain. This CDR3 has 12 residues. V lost 5 bases and J lost 9, with 12 bases in between.

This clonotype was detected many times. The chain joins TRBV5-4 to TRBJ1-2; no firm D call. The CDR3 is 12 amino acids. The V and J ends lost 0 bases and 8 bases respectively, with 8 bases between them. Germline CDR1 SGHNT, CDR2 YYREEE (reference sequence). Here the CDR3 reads CASSLVAEGYTF. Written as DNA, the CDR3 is TGTGCCAGCAGCTTGGTGGCGGAAGGCTACACCTTC.

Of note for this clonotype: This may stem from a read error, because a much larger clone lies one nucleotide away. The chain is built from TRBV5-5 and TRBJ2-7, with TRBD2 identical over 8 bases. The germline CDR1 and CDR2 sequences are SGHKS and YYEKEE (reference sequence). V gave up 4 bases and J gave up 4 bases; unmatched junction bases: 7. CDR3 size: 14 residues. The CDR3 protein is CASSILADTYEQYF. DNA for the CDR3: TGTGCCAGCAGCATACTAGCGGATACTTACGAGCAGTACTTC.

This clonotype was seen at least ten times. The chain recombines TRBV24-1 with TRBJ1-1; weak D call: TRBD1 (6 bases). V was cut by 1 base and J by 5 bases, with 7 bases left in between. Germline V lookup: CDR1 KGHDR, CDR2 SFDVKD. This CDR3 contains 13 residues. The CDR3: CATSDLRGTEAFF. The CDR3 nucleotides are TGTGCCACCAGTGATTTAAGGGGGACTGAAGCTTTCTTT.

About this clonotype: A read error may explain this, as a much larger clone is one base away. The CDR3 nucleotides are TGTGCCAGCAATACAGGGACCAGCTCTGGAAACACCATGTATTTT. Encoded protein: CASNTGTSSGNTMYF. The V call is TRBV6-1, the J call TRBJ1-3; tentatively, D is TRBD1 (6 bases). Germline CDR1 and CDR2: MNHNS and SASEGT. The CDR3 runs to 15 residues.